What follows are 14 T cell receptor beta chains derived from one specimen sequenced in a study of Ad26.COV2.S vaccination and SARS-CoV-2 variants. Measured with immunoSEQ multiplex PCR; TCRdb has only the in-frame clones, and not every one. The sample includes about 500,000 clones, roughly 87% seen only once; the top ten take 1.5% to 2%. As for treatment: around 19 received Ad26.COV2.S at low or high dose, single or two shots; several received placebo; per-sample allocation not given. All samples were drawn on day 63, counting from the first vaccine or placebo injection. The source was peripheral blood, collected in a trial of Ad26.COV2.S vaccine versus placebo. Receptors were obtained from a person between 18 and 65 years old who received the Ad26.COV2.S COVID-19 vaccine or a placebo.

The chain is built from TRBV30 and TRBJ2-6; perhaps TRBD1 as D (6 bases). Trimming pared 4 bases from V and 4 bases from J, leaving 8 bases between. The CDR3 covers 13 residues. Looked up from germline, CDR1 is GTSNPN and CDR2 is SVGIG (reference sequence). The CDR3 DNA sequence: TGTGCCTGGAACAGGGAAGGGGCCAACGTCCTGACTTTC. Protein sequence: CAWNREGANVLTF.

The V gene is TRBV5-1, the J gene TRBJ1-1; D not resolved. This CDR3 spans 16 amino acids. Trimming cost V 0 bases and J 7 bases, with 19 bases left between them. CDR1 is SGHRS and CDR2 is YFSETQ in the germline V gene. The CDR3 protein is CASSLGGDLRRDEAFF. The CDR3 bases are TGCGCCAGCAGCTTGGGTGGGGATCTAAGGCGGGATGAAGCTTTCTTT.

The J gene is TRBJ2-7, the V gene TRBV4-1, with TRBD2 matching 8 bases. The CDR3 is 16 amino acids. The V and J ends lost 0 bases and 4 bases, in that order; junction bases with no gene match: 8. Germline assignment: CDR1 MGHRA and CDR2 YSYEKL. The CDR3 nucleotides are TGCGCCAGCAGCCAAGATCAAACTAGCGGAGTTTACGAGCAGTACTTC. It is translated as CASSQDQTSGVYEQYF.

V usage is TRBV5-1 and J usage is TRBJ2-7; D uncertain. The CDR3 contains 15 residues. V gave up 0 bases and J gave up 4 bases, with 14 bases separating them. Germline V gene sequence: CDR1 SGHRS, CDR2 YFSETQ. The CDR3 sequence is CASSLAWAKSYEQYF. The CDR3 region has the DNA TGCGCCAGCAGCTTGGCCTGGGCGAAGAGTTACGAGCAGTACTTC.

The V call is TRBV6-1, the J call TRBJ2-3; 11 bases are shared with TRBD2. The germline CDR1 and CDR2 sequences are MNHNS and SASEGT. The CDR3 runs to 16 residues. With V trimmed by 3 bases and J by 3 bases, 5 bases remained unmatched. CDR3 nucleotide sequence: TGTGCCAGCAGTGAGACTTTAGCGGGGGGGACAGATACGCAGTATTTT. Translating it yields CASSETLAGGTDTQYF.

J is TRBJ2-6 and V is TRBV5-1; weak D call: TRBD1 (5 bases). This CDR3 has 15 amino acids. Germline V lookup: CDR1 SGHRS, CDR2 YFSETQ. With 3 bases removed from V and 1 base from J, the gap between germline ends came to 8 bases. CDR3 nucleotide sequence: TGCGCCAGCAGCTCGACAGAATCTGGGGCCAACGTCCTGACTTTC. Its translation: CASSSTESGANVLTF.

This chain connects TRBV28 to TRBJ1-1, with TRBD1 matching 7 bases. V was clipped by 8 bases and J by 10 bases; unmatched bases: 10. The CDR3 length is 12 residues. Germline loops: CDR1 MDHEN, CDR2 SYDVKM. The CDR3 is CASQGGTAAAFF. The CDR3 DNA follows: TGTGCCAGCCAGGGGGGGACGGCTGCAGCTTTCTTT.

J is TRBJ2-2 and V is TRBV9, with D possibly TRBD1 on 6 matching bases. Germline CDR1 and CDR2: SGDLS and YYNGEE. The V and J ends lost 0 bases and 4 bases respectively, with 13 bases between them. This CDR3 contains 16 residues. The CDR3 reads CASSVGLGAATGELFF. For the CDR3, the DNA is TGTGCCAGCAGCGTAGGATTGGGGGCAGCCACCGGGGAGCTGTTTTTT.

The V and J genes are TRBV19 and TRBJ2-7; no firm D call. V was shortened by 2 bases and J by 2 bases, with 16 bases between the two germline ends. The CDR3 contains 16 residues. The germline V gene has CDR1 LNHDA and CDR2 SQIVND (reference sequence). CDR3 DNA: TGTGCCAGTAGTATATCGTCTCGGACCAATGCCTACGAGCAGTACTTC. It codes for CASSISSRTNAYEQYF.

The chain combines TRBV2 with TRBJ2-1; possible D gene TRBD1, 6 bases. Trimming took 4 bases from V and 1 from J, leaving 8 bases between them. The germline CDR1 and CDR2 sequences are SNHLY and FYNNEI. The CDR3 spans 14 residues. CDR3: CASSARGSYNEQFF. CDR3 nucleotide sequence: TGTGCCAGCAGTGCCAGGGGATCCTACAATGAGCAGTTCTTC.

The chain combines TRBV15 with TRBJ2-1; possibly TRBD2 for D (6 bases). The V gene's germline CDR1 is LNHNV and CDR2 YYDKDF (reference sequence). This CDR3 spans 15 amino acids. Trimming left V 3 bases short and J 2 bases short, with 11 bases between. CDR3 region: CATSSFRTTYNEQFF. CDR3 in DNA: TGTGCCACCAGCAGCTTTCGGACTACCTACAATGAGCAGTTCTTC.

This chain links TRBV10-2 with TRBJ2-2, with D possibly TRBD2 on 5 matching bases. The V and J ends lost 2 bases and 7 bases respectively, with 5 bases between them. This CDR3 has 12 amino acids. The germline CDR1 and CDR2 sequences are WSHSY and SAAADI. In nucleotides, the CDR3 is TGCGCCAGCAGTGAGCGGGGCGGGGAGCTGTTTTTT. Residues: CASSERGGELFF.

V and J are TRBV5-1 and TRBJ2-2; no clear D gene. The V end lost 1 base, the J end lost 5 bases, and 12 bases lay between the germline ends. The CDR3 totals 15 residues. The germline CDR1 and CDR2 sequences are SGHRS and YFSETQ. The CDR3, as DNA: TGCGCCAGCAGCTTGCGAGGTGTAGGGACCGGGGAGCTGTTTTTT. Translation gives CASSLRGVGTGELFF.

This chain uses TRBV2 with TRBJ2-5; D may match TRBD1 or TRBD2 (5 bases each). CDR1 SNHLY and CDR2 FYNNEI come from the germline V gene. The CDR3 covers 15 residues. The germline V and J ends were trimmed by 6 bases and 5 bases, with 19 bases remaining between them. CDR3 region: CASRGLLGVRETQYF. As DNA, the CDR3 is TGTGCCAGCAGGGGCCTCCTGGGGGTCCGGGAGACCCAGTACTTC.